The T cell receptor (beta chain) under discussion was sequenced for a study of beta chain features in type 1 diabetes. TCRB transcripts that were expressed got sequenced, as all of the isolated RNA had been reverse transcribed. TCRdb keeps only in-frame clones here, not all; method: immunoSEQ multiplex PCR. The table records fewer than 250,000 clones, around 14% of them present only once. Input material: naive CD4+ T cells from blood. The clonotype originates from a woman aged 35 to 49 in good health.

This CDR3 reads CASKRQGQANTGELFF. CDR3 in DNA: TGTGCCAGTAAAAGACAGGGACAGGCGAACACCGGGGAGCTGTTTTTT. This chain uses TRBV19 with TRBJ2-2; 8 nucleotides agree with TRBD1. The CDR3 has 16 amino acids. Per germline, CDR1 LNHDA and CDR2 SQIVND (reference sequence). With V trimmed by 7 bases and J by 0 bases, 7 bases remained unmatched.